This T cell receptor beta chain was sequenced in a study of OX40 agonist ivuxolimab in advanced cancers. For the study in its entirety: Ivuxolimab, which targeted the costimulatory receptor OX40 (CD134), was an agonistic, fully human IgG2 monoclonal antibody. Intravenous ivuxolimab was administered to patients every 2 weeks at six dose levels: 0.01, 0.1, 0.3, 1.5, 3 and 10 mg/kg. Among the roughly 52 dose-escalation patients, around 19 had hepatocellular carcinoma, roughly 15 melanoma, 9 renal cell carcinoma and 9 head and neck cancer. A male proportion of 82.7% and a mean age of approximately 58 years, ranging from about 23 to 90, were recorded for the dose-escalation cohort. Patients were allowed to have had prior anti-PD-1, anti-PD-L1 or anti-CTLA-4 therapy, and approximately 40% of the dose-escalation patients had been treated with checkpoint inhibitors. Partial responses occurred in three dose-escalation patients: two with cutaneous melanoma and one with hepatocellular carcinoma. Peripheral TCRbeta sequencing was intended to test whether TCR sequence diversity was altered and clonal T-cell expansion was caused by ivuxolimab. The paper reports the monotherapy dose-escalation portion (N of about 51 patients) of the phase I ivuxolimab trial. Broad study findings and their caveats: In the 0.1-3.0 mg/kg groups, partial responders had among the lowest normalized peripheral clonal expansion, particularly in CD8+ T cells. At doses from 0.1 to 3.0 mg/kg, clonal expansion was seen in both CD4+ and CD8+ blood T cells between baseline and week 6. On average, CD8+ T cells showed more expanded clones than CD4+ T cells after ivuxolimab. The antigen specificity of the peripheral T cells that underwent clonal expansion was not determined. Low levels of normalized T-cell clonal expansion were also seen in some nonresponding patients.

This clone was recorded once. Its antigen is still unknown. Nothing much larger sits one base from this clone, and base qualities are not available. Genomic DNA was extracted from sorted cells for sequencing of the TCRbeta CDR3 region. The immunoSEQ Assay was used to sequence the TCRbeta CDR3 regions. The table was pulled from immuneACCESS by TCRdb, which kept in-frame rearrangements only. Such tables lose some clones; where checked, under half of the loss comes from unresolved V genes, and the rest has no known cause. Across this sample there are some 64,000 clones, with just over 90% seen only once. Clones ranked in the top ten supply about 19% of the sample. Patients with a history of autoimmune disease or receiving systemic immunosuppression were excluded from the trial. Peripheral blood for TCR sequencing was drawn from every dose cohort at baseline, at cycle 4 day 1 and at cycle 7 day 1. The samples were taken from a phase I, first-in-human, multicenter, open-label dose-escalation trial of ivuxolimab. Adults with locally advanced or metastatic melanoma, renal cell, hepatocellular, or head and neck squamous cell carcinoma were enrolled in the trial. Before TCR sequencing, CD4+ T cells and CD8+ T cells were sorted from peripheral blood as separate populations.

Including cysteine and phenylalanine, the CDR3 has 16 amino acids. Solely the CDR3 DNA is kept, with 48 bases framed from the first base. CDR1 and CDR2 are read off the germline V gene as SGHAT and FQNNGV. Trimming removed 0 bases from V and 0 bases from J, leaving 6 bases between the germline ends. The chain employs TRBV11-2 and TRBJ2-6; the D gene is not confidently resolved. This sample comprised CD4+ or CD8+ T cells sorted from blood, obtained in a trial of the OX40 agonist ivuxolimab. The sequence was obtained from an adult with an advanced solid tumor such as melanoma, head and neck, liver or kidney cancer. In nucleotide form, the sequence is TGTGCCAGCAGCTTAGATTGGAGCTCTGGGGCCAACGTCCTGACTTTC. The translation is CASSLDWSSGANVLTF. The entire variable domain, with the stretches around the CDR3 drawn from the reference TRBV11-2 and TRBJ2-6 proteins, is EAGVAQSPRYKIIEKRQSVAFWCNPISGHATLYWYQQILGQGPKLLIQFQNNGVVDDSQLPKDRFSAERLKGVDSTLKIQPAKLEDSAVYLCASSLDWSSGANVLTFGAGSRLTVL.